This T cell receptor beta chain comes out of a study of blood T cell repertoires in COVID-19 (dated by TCRdb to the early 2020s). Notes on the research overall: Samples from collaborators originated in the United States, Italy and Spain and spanned both the acute and convalescent phases of COVID-19. Sample metadata almost always included a de-identified subject ID, COVID-19 status, age in years and sex. The samples were drawn from the first 160 participants of the ongoing ImmuneRACE study and from 950 to 1,500 subjects provided by 6 global collaborators. The material from the prospective study consisted of cDNA or gDNA derived from T cells, B-cell-depleted T cells, or PBMCs. The repertoires were made available in a free public database intended to serve as a resource for research on the immune response to SARS-CoV-2. HLA class I and class II types, where available, came from metadata supplied by the sample provider rather than from assay-based typing. Subjects who had been exposed to COVID-19, were actively infected with it, or had recovered from it provided the deeply sampled blood TCRbeta repertoires that made up the dataset. Summary of the overall study and its limitations: The amount of clinical and demographic metadata varied by source and participant and was provided uncurated.

According to the germline V gene, CDR1 reads SNHLY and CDR2 reads FYNNEI. The junction carries 22 bases between V and J, which are trimmed by 5 bases and 0 bases respectively. From its cysteine to its phenylalanine, the CDR3 spans 18 amino acids. Solely the CDR3 DNA is kept, with 54 bases framed from the first base. Whole blood was collected in K2EDTA tubes by collaborating institutions according to the institutions' own protocols. For TCRbeta analysis, collaborators shipped samples as frozen whole blood, isolated PBMCs, or DNA extracted from either of those sample types. The immunoSEQ Assay, a bias-controlled multiplex PCR, was used to amplify TCRbeta CDR3 regions from genomic DNA. Per the original workflow: Within the assay, amplification of reference gene primers was used to estimate how many nucleated cells each sample contained. To quantify the absolute abundance of each unique TCRbeta CDR3 rearrangement, sequence reads were collapsed and filtered. For each sample, productive Simpson clonality was calculated as the square root of Simpson's diversity index across productive rearrangements. In its TCRdb copy, this immuneACCESS table keeps in-frame sequences only and misses some clones. Where compared with another copy, unresolved V genes explain less than half of these, and the others have no known cause. That table supplies the V and J calls and clone size; D and trimming were determined from the DNA. The sample table records fewer than 150,000 clones; about 85% of these occur just once. Clones ranked in the top ten supply about 1.6% of the sample.

In regard to this clone: Its target antigen remains unknown. No per-base quality is available; no much larger clone lies one base away.

Sequencing was done on a sample of peripheral blood. This chain is built from TRBV2 and TRBJ1-1, with TRBD1 perhaps the D gene, on 6 matching bases. The source is a man aged 50 to 60 with acute or convalescent COVID-19. The CDR3 has the sequence CASSSLLRADRMNTEAFF. The DNA sequence reads TGTGCCAGCAGTAGCCTTCTTAGGGCTGACAGGATGAACACTGAAGCTTTCTTT.